A single sample gave rise to the 9 T cell receptor beta chains below, sequenced in a study of blood T cell repertoires in COVID-19. The method was immunoSEQ multiplex PCR; TCRdb's version includes in-frame clones alone and lacks a portion of them. In the table there are a few hundred thousand clones, approximately 86% of which are singletons. The source material was PBMCs or T cells enriched from blood (not recorded which). The receptor source for this set is a woman aged 40 to 49 with acute COVID-19.

The chain couples TRBV28 to TRBJ1-1; unclear D gene. The CDR3 is made up of 14 amino acids. The germline V and J ends were trimmed by 1 base and 0 bases, with 6 bases remaining between them. Germline-derived CDR1 and CDR2 are MDHEN and SYDVKM. The CDR3 region is CASSLSRLNTEAFF. CDR3 coding DNA: TGTGCCAGCAGTTTATCCAGGTTGAACACTGAAGCTTTCTTT.

The chain joins TRBV10-3 to TRBJ2-3, with TRBD2 as a possible D gene (6 bases). The V end lost 11 bases, the J end lost 5 bases, and 17 bases lay between the germline ends. Germline V gene lookup returns CDR1 ENHRY and CDR2 SYGVKD. The CDR3 runs 13 residues. This CDR3 reads CAVREPGGDTQYF. The CDR3 DNA is TGTGCCGTACGGGAGCCCGGGGGAGATACGCAGTATTTT.

The chain combines TRBV15 with TRBJ1-1; D possibly corresponds to TRBD1 (5 bases). CDR1 is LNHNV and CDR2 is YYDKDF in the germline V gene (reference sequence). The CDR3 spans 15 residues. The V end lost 0 bases, the J end lost 1 base, and 9 bases lay between the germline ends. CDR3 amino acids: CATSREFRENTEAFF. The CDR3 coding sequence is TGTGCCACCAGCAGAGAATTCAGGGAGAACACTGAAGCTTTCTTT.

This rearrangement joins TRBV28 to TRBJ2-7; TRBD1 is a possible D gene (7 bases). The germline V gene encodes CDR1 MDHEN and CDR2 SYDVKM. The V end lost 5 bases, the J end lost 6 bases, and 20 bases lay between the germline ends. The CDR3 sequence is 15 residues long. CDR3 region: CASSPRDSIGSEQYF. The CDR3 coding sequence is TGTGCCAGCAGTCCCCGGGACAGTATCGGGAGCGAGCAGTACTTC.

The chain carries TRBV25-1 and TRBJ2-5; D is ambiguous. In germline, CDR1 is MGHDK, CDR2 SYGVNS. The germline V and J ends were trimmed by 3 bases and 5 bases, with 10 bases remaining between them. The CDR3 contains 13 residues. The CDR3 here is CASSEYPEETQYF. CDR3 nucleotide sequence: TGTGCCAGCAGTGAGTATCCTGAGGAGACCCAGTACTTC.

The J gene is TRBJ2-2, the V gene TRBV29-1; 11 nucleotides align to TRBD2. The V and J ends lost 6 bases and 0 bases, in that order; junction bases with no gene match: 9. This CDR3 spans 17 amino acids. The germline CDR1 and CDR2 sequences are SQVTM and ANQGSEA. CDR3 loop: CSVEWTSGFANTGELFF. The CDR3 nucleotides read TGCAGCGTAGAGTGGACTAGCGGGTTCGCGAACACCGGGGAGCTGTTTTTT.

This chain joins TRBV9 and TRBJ2-3, with 8 bases lining up with TRBD2. The CDR3 has 15 amino acids. After removal of 4 bases from V and 1 base from J, the junction contained 5 bases not matched to a gene. Germline values: CDR1 SGDLS, CDR2 YYNGEE. The CDR3, as DNA: TGTGCCAGCAGCTTAGCGGGAACGCGCACAGATACGCAGTATTTT. This codes for CASSLAGTRTDTQYF.

The chain links TRBV7-2 to TRBJ2-2; weak D call: TRBD2 (5 bases). V was pared by 6 bases and J by 6 bases, with 17 bases between. This CDR3 has 15 residues. Germline-derived CDR1 and CDR2 are SGHTA and FQGNSA. CDR3 nucleotides: TGTGCCAGCAGTTCTATGGACCTCGGGGCCGGGGAGCTGTTTTTT. This gives the protein CASSSMDLGAGELFF.

The table lists this clone with a count of one. The chain couples TRBV19 to TRBJ1-3; no reliable D call. V gave up 3 bases and J gave up 0 bases, with 6 bases separating them. The CDR3 is 14 residues long. Germline V gene sequence: CDR1 LNHDA, CDR2 SQIVND (reference sequence). In DNA, the CDR3 is TGTGCCAGTAGTATCCAGTCCTCTGGAAACACCATATATTTT. Its translation is CASSIQSSGNTIYF.